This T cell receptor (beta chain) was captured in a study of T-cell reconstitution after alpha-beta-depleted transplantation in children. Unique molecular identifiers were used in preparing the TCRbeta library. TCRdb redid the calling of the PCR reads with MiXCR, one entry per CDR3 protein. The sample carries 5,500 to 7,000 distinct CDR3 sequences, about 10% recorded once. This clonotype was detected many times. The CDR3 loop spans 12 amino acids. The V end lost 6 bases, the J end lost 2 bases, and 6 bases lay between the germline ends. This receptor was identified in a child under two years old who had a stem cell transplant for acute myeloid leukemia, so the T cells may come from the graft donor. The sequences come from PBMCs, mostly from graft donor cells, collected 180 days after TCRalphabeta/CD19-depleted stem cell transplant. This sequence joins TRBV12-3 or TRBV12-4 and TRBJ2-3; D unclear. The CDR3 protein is CASRLTTDTQYF. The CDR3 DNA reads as TGTGCCAGCAGGCTAACCACAGATACGCAGTATTTT.